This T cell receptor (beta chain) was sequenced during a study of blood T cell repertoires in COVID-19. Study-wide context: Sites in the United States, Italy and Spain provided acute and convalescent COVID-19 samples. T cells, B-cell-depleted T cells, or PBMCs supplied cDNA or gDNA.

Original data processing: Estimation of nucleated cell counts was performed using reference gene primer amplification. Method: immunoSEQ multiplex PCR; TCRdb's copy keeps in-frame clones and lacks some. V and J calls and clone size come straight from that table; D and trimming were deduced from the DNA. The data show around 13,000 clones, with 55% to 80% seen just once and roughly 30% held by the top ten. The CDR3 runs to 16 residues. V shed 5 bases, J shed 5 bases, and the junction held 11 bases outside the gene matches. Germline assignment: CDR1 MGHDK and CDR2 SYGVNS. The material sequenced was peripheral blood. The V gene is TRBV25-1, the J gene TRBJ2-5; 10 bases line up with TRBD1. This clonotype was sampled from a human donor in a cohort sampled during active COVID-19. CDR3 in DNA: TGTGCCAGCAGTAAAGGGACAGGGGTTGTTCGGGAGACCCAGTACTTC. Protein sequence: CASSKGTGVVRETQYF.